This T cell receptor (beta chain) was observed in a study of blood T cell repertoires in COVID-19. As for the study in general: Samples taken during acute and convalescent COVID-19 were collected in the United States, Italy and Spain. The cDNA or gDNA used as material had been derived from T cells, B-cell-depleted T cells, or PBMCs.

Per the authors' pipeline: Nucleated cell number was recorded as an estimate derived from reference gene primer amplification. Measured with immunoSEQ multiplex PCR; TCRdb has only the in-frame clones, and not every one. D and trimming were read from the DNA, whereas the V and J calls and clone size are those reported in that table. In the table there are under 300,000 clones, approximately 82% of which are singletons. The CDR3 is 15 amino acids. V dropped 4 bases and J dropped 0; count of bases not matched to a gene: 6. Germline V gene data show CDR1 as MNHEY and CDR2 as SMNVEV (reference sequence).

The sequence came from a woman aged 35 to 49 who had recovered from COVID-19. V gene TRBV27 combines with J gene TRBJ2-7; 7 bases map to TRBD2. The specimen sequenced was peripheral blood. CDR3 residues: CASSSMGGSSYEQYF. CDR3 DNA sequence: TGTGCCAGCAGTTCCATGGGGGGGAGCTCCTACGAGCAGTACTTC.